The sequence of this T cell receptor (beta chain) was determined in a study of a mutant IDH1 vaccine in newly diagnosed glioma. Across the whole study: Treated patients comprised about 62% males and approximately 38% females, mean age around 40 years.

In the case of this clone: What it binds is not known.

Regarding time point: week 5, during vaccination. Topical imiquimod accompanied each vaccine dose, which consisted of 300 ug of mutant IDH1 20-mer peptide. V was clipped by 2 bases and J by 0 bases; unmatched bases: 5. This CDR3 contains 16 residues. Germline V gives CDR1 SGHTA, CDR2 FQGNSA. TCRdb's copy holds only in-frame clones and misses some; the assay was immunoSEQ multiplex PCR. The profile shows approximately 24,000 clones, about three quarters of them singletons. The clonotype comes from a man between 35 and 55 years old with glioma. Sequencing used PBMCs, obtained from a glioma patient whose treatment included an IDH1 peptide vaccine. J is TRBJ2-7 and V is TRBV7-2; TRBD1 agrees at 9 bases. The DNA of the CDR3 is TGTGCCAGCAGCTTATCGGGACAGGGCTTCTCCTACGAGCAGTACTTC. It is translated as CASSLSGQGFSYEQYF.